Detailed here is one TCR beta chain. Its antigen is undetermined. Only cases whose brain tissue showed the highest T cell transcript signatures were sequenced. At least one anti-epileptic drug was given before surgery. The V gene lost 6 bases and the J gene lost 1 base, with 13 bases spanning the gap. CDR1 is ENHRY, CDR2 SYGVKD, per germline. This CDR3 region has 14 residues. This specimen comes from a study of brain T cells in children with intractable seizures. Clones were sequenced by immunoSEQ multiplex PCR, and TCRdb holds only the in-frame ones, with some missing. Here the sample spans some 62,000 clones, roughly 95% being singletons. Study results and caveats: Clones missing pre-surgery may reflect undersampling of that blood sample. HCMV serostatus was not known, and viral specificity came from CDR3 similarity only.

The TCR was taken from a boy in the first two years of life with focal cortical dysplasia and intractable seizures. This chain joins TRBV10-3 and TRBJ2-7; D is unresolved. The input for sequencing was peripheral blood, taken at surgery. For the CDR3, the DNA is TGTGCCATCAGGGTGGGCGGCCTATCCTACGAGCAGTACTTC. It encodes CAIRVGGLSYEQYF.